These 23 T cell receptor beta chains came from one sample sequenced in a study of vaccination and CD4 T cells after COVID-19. Treatment: roughly 10-day PBMC culture with coronavirus spike peptide pools or control peptides (ViraFEST assay). No antigen has been identified for these receptors. The Oncomine TCR Beta short-read assay was applied to DNA of cultured CD4+ T cells. TCRdb used MiXCR to reprocess the PCR reads, holding one entry per CDR3 protein. This table has roughly 4,200 distinct CDR3 sequences, around two fifths appearing once. The sample consisted of CD4+ T cells from blood, cultured in vitro. The source is a human donor who had recovered from COVID-19.

The chain links TRBV6-5 to TRBJ2-7; TRBD1 is a possible D gene (6 bases). CDR1 MNHEY and CDR2 SVGAGI come from the germline V gene. V lost 2 bases and J 4 bases, leaving 6 bases between the germline ends. The length of the CDR3 is 12 residues. CDR3 loop: CASSYTGYEQYF. CDR3 bases: TGTGCCAGCAGTTACACAGGGTACGAGCAGTACTTC.

A few counts support this clonotype. V is TRBV12-3 or TRBV12-4 and J is TRBJ2-2; either TRBD1 or TRBD2 may fit D (5 bases each). V lost 11 bases, J lost 6 bases, and 13 bases lay in between. CDR3 length: 12 residues. CDR3 amino acids: CAGGTVAGELFF. CDR3 in DNA: TGTGCCGGGGGAACAGTGGCCGGGGAGCTGTTTTTT.

By sample fraction, this clonotype is medium-sized. The genes are TRBV19 and TRBJ2-5; D may correspond to TRBD1 or TRBD2 (5 bases each). V was pared by 5 bases and J by 5 bases, with 18 bases between. Per germline, CDR1 LNHDA and CDR2 SQIVND (reference sequence). The CDR3 has 15 amino acids. CDR3 protein: CASSPPGLRGETQYF. The CDR3 DNA follows: TGTGCCAGTAGTCCGCCGGGCTTGAGGGGCGAGACCCAGTACTTC. Variable domain in full (rest from reference TRBV19 and TRBJ2-5): DGGITQSPKYLFRKEGQNVTLSCEQNLNHDAMYWYRQDPGQGLRLIYYSQIVNDFQKGDIAEGYSVSREKKESFPLTVTSAQKNPTAFYLCASSPPGLRGETQYFGPGTRLLVL.

This chain links TRBV7-9 with TRBJ2-7; no firm D call. This CDR3 is 14 amino acids long. Deletions cut 2 bases from V and 5 bases from J, with 13 bases between. Germline CDR1 is SEHNR and CDR2 is FQNEAQ (reference sequence). CDR3: CASSLTALRDEQYF. The CDR3 DNA reads as TGTGCCAGCAGCTTAACGGCCCTCAGAGACGAGCAGTACTTC.

The rearrangement uses TRBV5-4 and TRBJ2-5; D possibly corresponds to TRBD1 (6 bases). CDR3 length: 14 amino acids. V was trimmed by 6 bases and J by 5 bases, leaving 17 bases between them. Germline loops: CDR1 SGHNT, CDR2 YYREEE (reference sequence). CDR3 bases: TGTGCCAGCACCCTAAGGGGGACGGGTGAGACCCAGTACTTC. This sequence encodes CASTLRGTGETQYF.

This chain links TRBV25-1 with TRBJ1-1; 10 nucleotides match TRBD1. This CDR3 contains 15 residues. The germline gives CDR1 MGHDK, CDR2 SYGVNS. Trimming at V came to 3 bases and at J to 5 bases, leaving 6 bases not matched to a gene. The CDR3 spells CASSDPGTGETEAFF. In nucleotides, the CDR3 is TGTGCCAGCAGTGACCCCGGGACAGGGGAAACTGAAGCTTTCTTT.

This chain connects TRBV7-3 to TRBJ2-3; perhaps TRBD1 as D (6 bases). Germline values: CDR1 SGHTA, CDR2 FQGTGA. The CDR3 loop spans 15 amino acids. Trimming shortened V by 0 bases and J by 6 bases, and 13 bases separated the two germline ends. CDR3 nucleotides: TGTGCCAGCAGCTTAACGGGGGCCGGATACGATACGCAGTATTTT. It encodes CASSLTGAGYDTQYF.

This chain joins TRBV2 and TRBJ2-7, with 15 nucleotides matching TRBD2. CDR1 and CDR2 from the germline V gene are SNHLY and FYNNEI. The V segment lost 4 bases and the J segment 7 bases; nucleotides outside the gene matches: 5. CDR3 size: 15 residues. In DNA, the CDR3 is TGTGCCAGCAGTGGTGGACTAGCGGGGGGGCAGGAGCAGTACTTC. Its translation is CASSGGLAGGQEQYF.

The chain combines TRBV20-1 with TRBJ2-5; a possible D gene is TRBD1 (5 bases). Trimming cost V 5 bases and J 2 bases, with 15 bases left between them. The length of the CDR3 is 14 residues. Germline CDR1 and CDR2: DFQATT and SNEGSKA (reference sequence). CDR3 sequence reads: CSAGTQARQETQYF. The CDR3 nucleotides read TGCAGTGCTGGAACACAGGCCCGACAAGAGACCCAGTACTTC.

By sample share, this clonotype is large. V gene TRBV19 combines with J gene TRBJ1-5, with TRBD1 identical over 9 bases. The CDR3 contains 16 residues. The germline V gene has CDR1 LNHDA and CDR2 SQIVND (reference sequence). V lost 3 bases, J lost 3 bases, and 6 bases stayed unmatched. The CDR3 loop reads CASSIRGQGSNQPQHF. CDR3 coding DNA: TGTGCCAGTAGTATTAGGGGACAGGGTTCCAATCAGCCCCAGCATTTT.

In this sample, this clonotype turned up a few times. The chain links TRBV24-1 to TRBJ1-5; possibly TRBD1 for D (6 bases). Germline lookup yields CDR1 KGHDR and CDR2 SFDVKD. The CDR3 consists of 14 residues. V was clipped by 5 bases and J by 4 bases, with 11 bases between them. CDR3 region: CATSAEGGNQPQHF. DNA for the CDR3: TGTGCCACCAGTGCGGAGGGGGGAAATCAGCCCCAGCATTTT.

The chain recombines TRBV10-3 with TRBJ1-1; the D gene is possibly TRBD1 (5 bases). CDR3 size: 15 residues. Germline loops: CDR1 ENHRY, CDR2 SYGVKD. Trimming cost V 4 bases and J 3 bases, with 15 bases left between them. CDR3 region: CAISGGGRSDTEAFF. The CDR3 region has the DNA TGTGCCATCAGTGGTGGGGGTCGTTCGGACACTGAAGCTTTCTTT.

The sample holds a few counts of this clonotype. The gene calls are TRBV20-1 and TRBJ2-5; D is perhaps TRBD2 (5 bases). The CDR3 is 13 residues long. Trimming pared 5 bases from V and 1 base from J, leaving 11 bases between. Germline V gene lookup returns CDR1 DFQATT and CDR2 SNEGSKA (reference sequence). The DNA for the CDR3 is TGCAGTGCTTTCGGGCGGGTCCAAGAGACCCAGTACTTC. Translating gives CSAFGRVQETQYF.

The chain links TRBV20-1 to TRBJ2-1, with a tentative D call TRBD2 (6 bases). The germline V and J ends were trimmed by 0 bases and 1 base, with 16 bases remaining between them. Per germline, CDR1 DFQATT and CDR2 SNEGSKA (reference sequence). This CDR3 has 17 amino acids. CDR3 coding DNA: TGCAGTGCTAGAGATCAGCACGGAGGGCCTTCCTACAATGAGCAGTTCTTC. It codes for CSARDQHGGPSYNEQFF.

This chain links TRBV12-3 or TRBV12-4 with TRBJ2-7, with TRBD1 matching over 7 bases. The CDR3 contains 15 residues. V was clipped by 6 bases and J by 3 bases; unmatched bases: 11. The CDR3 sequence is CASSSRRTGVYEQYF. DNA for the CDR3: TGTGCCAGCAGCAGCCGCCGAACAGGGGTCTACGAGCAGTACTTC.

V gene TRBV19 combines with J gene TRBJ1-6; possibly TRBD1 for D (5 bases). CDR1 is LNHDA, CDR2 SQIVND, per germline (reference sequence). Trimming cost V 1 base and J 11 bases, with 15 bases left between them. This CDR3 comprises 15 residues. The CDR3 bases are TGTGCCAGTAGTATAGTTATTGAGGGGTCGACACCCCTCCACTTT. Amino acid sequence: CASSIVIEGSTPLHF.

The V call is TRBV7-2, the J call TRBJ1-1; D not resolved. V lost 1 base and J 5 bases, leaving 8 bases between the germline ends. The CDR3 runs 13 residues. Looked up from germline, CDR1 is SGHTA and CDR2 is FQGNSA. The CDR3 sequence: CASSLVMGTEAFF. The CDR3, as DNA: TGTGCCAGCAGCTTAGTGATGGGAACTGAAGCTTTCTTT.

This clonotype appeared a few times. The chain links TRBV20-1 to TRBJ2-4; the D gene is possibly TRBD2 (5 bases). Germline CDR1 reads DFQATT; CDR2 reads SNEGSKA (reference sequence). This CDR3 spans 14 amino acids. V lost 1 base and J 6 bases, leaving 13 bases between the germline ends. CDR3 in amino acids: CSARVKFRGNIQYF. The CDR3 bases are TGCAGTGCTAGAGTTAAGTTCCGGGGAAACATTCAGTACTTC.

The chain joins TRBV10-3 to TRBJ1-1, with D hard to call. This CDR3 is built from 13 residues. V gave up 0 bases and J gave up 0 bases, with 2 bases separating them. The germline CDR1 and CDR2 sequences are ENHRY and SYGVKD. The CDR3 loop is CAISESLNTEAFF. The DNA for the CDR3 is TGTGCCATCAGTGAGTCCTTGAACACTGAAGCTTTCTTT.

This clonotype was detected a few times. The V gene is TRBV11-2, the J gene TRBJ2-3, with D unclear. The V end lost 1 base, the J end lost 11 bases, and 7 bases lay between the germline ends. Germline CDR1 SGHAT, CDR2 FQNNGV. This CDR3 comprises 11 residues. The CDR3 sequence: CASSLVSEQYF. For the CDR3, the DNA is TGTGCCAGCAGCTTAGTGTCGGAGCAGTATTTT.

By share of the sample, this clonotype is medium-sized. This chain links TRBV20-1 with TRBJ2-3, with 11 nucleotides matching TRBD1. This CDR3 region has 23 residues. Trimming took 3 bases from V and 6 from J; bases not matched to a gene: 32. Germline V CDR1 and CDR2: DFQATT, SNEGSKA (reference sequence). CDR3: CSASGTGGLITSGRNSVRDTQYF. As DNA, the CDR3 is TGCAGTGCTAGCGGGACAGGGGGTTTAATCACAAGCGGGAGGAATAGTGTGCGGGATACGCAGTATTTT.

This clonotype was counted between two and nine times. This chain connects TRBV20-1 to TRBJ1-1, with 7 bases identical to TRBD1. CDR1 and CDR2 (germline): DFQATT, SNEGSKA (reference sequence). With 6 bases clipped from V and 5 bases from J, the junction kept 6 bases outside the gene matches. This CDR3 is built from 12 residues. CDR3 sequence: CSAKTGKTEAFF. The DNA for the CDR3 is TGCAGTGCCAAGACAGGGAAAACTGAAGCTTTCTTT.

This clonotype was counted a few times. This chain uses TRBV2 with TRBJ2-2, with D perhaps assigned TRBD1 or TRBD2 (5 bases each). In germline, CDR1 is SNHLY, CDR2 FYNNEI. Trimming shortened V by 4 bases and J by 0 bases, and 15 bases separated the two germline ends. The CDR3 has 17 residues. CDR3 bases: TGTGCCAGCAGTGTGGACTCTGGGACCGCGAACACCGGGGAGCTGTTTTTT. This encodes CASSVDSGTANTGELFF.